The 30 T cell receptor beta chains below come from one sample, sequenced in a study of T-cell memory formation after mild COVID-19. MiXCR, run by TCRdb on the 5' RACE reads, gives a single entry per CDR3 protein. This sample has some 180,000 distinct CDR3 sequences, with less than 20% found just once. The sample consisted of PBMCs or a T cell subset sorted from them (not recorded which). These receptors came from a man aged 18-30 years who had mild COVID-19 (a few samples of this study predate the infection). Cell type and time point are not known.

This rearrangement joins TRBV5-1 to TRBJ2-5; 9 nucleotides agree with TRBD2. Germline V gives CDR1 SGHRS, CDR2 YFSETQ. This CDR3 is 15 amino acids long. After removal of 2 bases from V and 4 bases from J, the junction contained 6 bases not matched to a gene. The CDR3 sequence is CASSLSGGFTETQYF. As DNA, the CDR3 is TGCGCCAGCAGCTTAAGCGGGGGGTTTACAGAGACCCAGTACTTC.

This clonotype was counted only a few times. The V call is TRBV15, the J call TRBJ2-5, with 8 bases lining up with TRBD2. The CDR3 length is 14 residues. CDR1 is LNHNV and CDR2 is YYDKDF in the germline V gene (reference sequence). V shed 1 base, J shed 5 bases, and the junction held 3 bases outside the gene matches. CDR3 sequence reads: CATSRGRLAETQYF. The CDR3 DNA follows: TGTGCCACCAGCAGAGGGAGACTAGCGGAGACCCAGTACTTC.

This clonotype was seen more than once but under ten times. The rearrangement links TRBV5-1 to TRBJ1-1; D call uncertain. Germline lookup yields CDR1 SGHRS and CDR2 YFSETQ. V lost 0 bases and J 3 bases, leaving 9 bases between the germline ends. The CDR3 contains 14 residues. The CDR3 DNA follows: TGCGCCAGCAGCTTGGCCAGTAGGGACACTGAAGCTTTCTTT. Translating it yields CASSLASRDTEAFF.

This clonotype was counted a few times. The genes are TRBV6-2 or TRBV6-3 and TRBJ2-7, with 10 bases identical to TRBD1. V trimming: 8 bases; J trimming: 3 bases; junction bases outside the gene matches: 4. This CDR3 spans 13 amino acids. From germline, CDR1 is MNHEY and CDR2 SVGEGT. CDR3 bases: TGTGCCAGCCGGGACAGGGGAAACTACGAGCAGTACGTC. It translates to CASRDRGNYEQYV.

The chain combines TRBV7-9 with TRBJ1-1; D is possibly TRBD1 (5 bases). The germline CDR1 and CDR2 sequences are SEHNR and FQNEAQ (reference sequence). V lost 2 bases, J lost 0 bases, and 10 bases lay in between. The CDR3 length is 15 residues. The CDR3 region is CASSLQGSLNTEAFF. The CDR3 nucleotides are TGTGCCAGCAGCTTACAGGGTTCCTTGAACACTGAAGCTTTCTTT. The entire variable domain, with the rest obtained from reference TRBV7-9 and TRBJ1-1, is as follows: DTGVSQNPRHKITKRGQNVTFRCDPISEHNRLYWYRQTLGQGPEFLTYFQNEAQLEKSRLLSDRFSAERPKGSFSTLEIQRTEQGDSAMYLCASSLQGSLNTEAFFGQGTRLTVV.

The chain is built from TRBV5-5 and TRBJ1-6; D might be TRBD1 (6 bases). Germline assignment: CDR1 SGHKS and CDR2 YYEKEE (reference sequence). Trimming shortened V by 2 bases and J by 8 bases, and 11 bases separated the two germline ends. The CDR3 loop spans 14 amino acids. CDR3 bases: TGTGCCAGCAGCTTAGCACAGGGTGATTCACCCCTCCACTTT. It translates to CASSLAQGDSPLHF.

In its sample, this clonotype was seen a few times. The chain joins TRBV7-3 to TRBJ1-1; D gene ambiguous. CDR3 length: 13 amino acids. Trimming removed 5 bases at V and 4 bases at J, with 11 bases between. CDR1 and CDR2 from the germline V gene are SGHTA and FQGTGA. The CDR3 loop is CASSQEAATEAFF. The DNA for the CDR3 is TGTGCCAGCAGCCAGGAGGCGGCCACTGAAGCTTTCTTT.

This clonotype has more than one count but fewer than ten. The V gene is TRBV7-2, the J gene TRBJ2-3; 8 positions match TRBD1. V shed 5 bases, J shed 3 bases, and the junction held 4 bases outside the gene matches. Germline values: CDR1 SGHTA, CDR2 FQGNSA. The CDR3 extends over 14 amino acids. This CDR3 reads CASSRRTGTDTQYF. The CDR3 DNA follows: TGTGCCAGCAGCCGCCGGACAGGGACAGATACGCAGTATTTT.

This clonotype was detected only a few times. The chain employs TRBV28 and TRBJ1-5; unclear D gene. This CDR3 has 12 residues. Germline assignment: CDR1 MDHEN and CDR2 SYDVKM. V lost 1 base and J lost 6, with 4 bases in between. In DNA, the CDR3 is TGTGCCAGCAGTTTATTTGGTCAGCCCCAGCATTTT. Its protein is CASSLFGQPQHF.

In this sample, this clonotype turned up a few times. V and J are TRBV7-6 and TRBJ2-1; D is perhaps TRBD1 or TRBD2 (5 bases each). This CDR3 has 17 amino acids. V was trimmed by 3 bases and J by 3 bases, leaving 18 bases between them. Germline V gene sequence: CDR1 SGHVS, CDR2 FNYEAQ. The CDR3 bases are TGTGCCAGCAGCTTGGGGCGTCTAAGGGCGGGCTACAATGAGCAGTTCTTC. This translates into CASSLGRLRAGYNEQFF.

This clonotype showed up just a few times. J is TRBJ2-1 and V is TRBV2, with TRBD2 matching over 11 bases. Germline V gene lookup returns CDR1 SNHLY and CDR2 FYNNEI. The CDR3 has 13 residues. V dropped 7 bases and J dropped 7; count of bases not matched to a gene: 3. The CDR3 DNA sequence: TGTGCCAGCACCCGGACTAGCGGGAATGAGCAGTTCTTC. Its protein is CASTRTSGNEQFF.

The chain is built from TRBV5-8 and TRBJ2-5, with D possibly called TRBD1 or TRBD2 (5 bases each). CDR1 is SGHTS, CDR2 YDEGEE, per germline. The CDR3 loop spans 16 amino acids. Deletions cut 3 bases from V and 0 bases from J, with 15 bases between. This chain's CDR3 is CASSSWGGGYQETQYF. Here the CDR3 DNA reads TGTGCCAGCAGCTCCTGGGGTGGGGGATACCAAGAGACCCAGTACTTC.

In this sample, this clonotype turned up a few times. The chain carries TRBV20-1 and TRBJ2-7; 7 positions agree with TRBD2. Germline CDR1 is DFQATT and CDR2 is SNEGSKA (reference sequence). This CDR3 comprises 14 residues. J was trimmed by 2 bases and V by 4 bases; bases with no gene match: 8. The CDR3 DNA reads TGCAGTGCTAAGGGCCCGGGACTAACCTACGAGCAGTACTTC. It yields the protein CSAKGPGLTYEQYF.

This clonotype came up a few times. This sequence joins TRBV6-5 and TRBJ2-1; the match to TRBD2 covers 10 bases. Germline CDR1 reads MNHEY; CDR2 reads SVGAGI. Germline trimming cut 6 bases from V and 9 bases from J; bases unmatched to any gene: 11. The CDR3 is 15 amino acids. As DNA, the CDR3 is TGTGCCAGCAGCAGTCCCGGGACTAGCGAGATTGAGCAGTTCTTC. This sequence encodes CASSSPGTSEIEQFF.

The chain joins TRBV2 to TRBJ2-7; tentative D call: TRBD1 (6 bases). There are 12 residues in the CDR3. Deletions cut 6 bases from V and 3 bases from J, with 9 bases between. Looked up from germline, CDR1 is SNHLY and CDR2 is FYNNEI. The CDR3 sequence: CASRSGHYEQYF. CDR3 nucleotide sequence: TGTGCCAGCAGATCGGGACACTACGAGCAGTACTTC.

The V and J genes are TRBV15 and TRBJ1-2; a weak D match, TRBD1 (5 bases). The V end lost 0 bases, the J end lost 4 bases, and 15 bases lay between the germline ends. Germline V gene sequence: CDR1 LNHNV, CDR2 YYDKDF (reference sequence). The CDR3 sequence is 16 residues long. CDR3 protein: CATSRDPPRVSYGYTF. The CDR3 DNA is TGTGCCACCAGCAGAGATCCACCCAGGGTCTCCTATGGCTACACCTTC. The variable domain in full, completed from reference TRBV15 and TRBJ1-2, reads DAMVIQNPRYQVTQFGKPVTLSCSQTLNHNVMYWYQQKSSQAPKLLFHYYDKDFNNEADTPDNFQSRRPNTSFCFLDIRSPGLGDTAMYLCATSRDPPRVSYGYTFGSGTRLTVV.

In this sample, this clonotype turned up a few times. This chain connects TRBV3-1 to TRBJ1-5; tentatively, D is TRBD1 (5 bases). CDR3 length: 14 amino acids. Germline-derived CDR1 and CDR2 are LGHDT and YNNKEL (reference sequence). The ends were cut back, 5 bases at V and 5 bases at J, with 13 bases in the middle. CDR3 loop: CASSAGGGDQPQHF. CDR3 coding DNA: TGTGCCAGCAGCGCTGGTGGGGGGGATCAGCCCCAGCATTTT. Combining the CDR3 with reference TRBV3-1 and TRBJ1-5 gives the whole variable domain DTAVSQTPKYLVTQMGNDKSIKCEQNLGHDTMYWYKQDSKKFLKIMFSYNNKELIINETVPNRFSPKSPDKAHLNLHINSLELGDSAVYFCASSAGGGDQPQHFGDGTRLSIL.

Judged by abundance, this clonotype is medium-sized. J is TRBJ2-7 and V is TRBV6-2 or TRBV6-3, with no clear D. The CDR3 totals 12 residues. The germline V gene encodes CDR1 MNHEY and CDR2 SVGEGT. V was cut by 6 bases and J by 4 bases, with 10 bases left in between. CDR3 coding DNA: TGTGCCAGCAGCAGAGCGAGTTACGAGCAGTACGTC. It encodes CASSRASYEQYV.

This clonotype was seen just once. The chain has TRBV24-1 and TRBJ2-3, with 8 positions matching TRBD1. The CDR3 totals 15 residues. CDR1 and CDR2 (germline): KGHDR, SFDVKD. Trimming removed 5 bases from V and 4 bases from J; junction bases left unmatched: 7. The CDR3 sequence: CATSVTGEKSDTQYF. CDR3 bases: TGTGCCACCAGTGTGACAGGGGAAAAGTCAGATACGCAGTATTTT.

This clonotype was counted ten times or more. The chain uses TRBV7-9 and TRBJ2-3; D unclear. The germline V gene encodes CDR1 SEHNR and CDR2 FQNEAQ (reference sequence). Trimming took 8 bases from V and 0 from J, leaving 9 bases between them. CDR3 length: 13 amino acids. The CDR3 loop is CASRVSSTDTQYF. As DNA, the CDR3 is TGTGCCAGCCGCGTTTCTAGCACAGATACGCAGTATTTT.

This clonotype was seen a handful of times. The genes are TRBV6-5 and TRBJ1-6, with TRBD1 identical over 7 bases. Per the germline V gene, CDR1 is MNHEY and CDR2 is SVGAGI. V dropped 7 bases and J dropped 9; count of bases not matched to a gene: 9. There are 14 residues in the CDR3. In DNA form, the CDR3 reads TGTGCCAGCATTAGGGCCCAGGGGGGTTCACCCCTCCACTTT. It encodes CASIRAQGGSPLHF.

The CDR3 loop reads CAWNLNRGLGRAFF. CDR3 bases: TGTGCCTGGAATTTGAACCGCGGACTAGGGAGGGCTTTCTTT. The rearrangement uses TRBV30 and TRBJ1-1; D gene uncertain. The CDR3 contains 14 residues. The V gene's germline CDR1 is GTSNPN and CDR2 SVGIG (reference sequence). Trimming took off 4 bases at V and 11 bases at J, with 23 bases between the two ends. Full variable domain (outside the CDR3, taken from reference TRBV30 and TRBJ1-1): SQTIHQWPATLVQPVGSPLSLECTVEGTSNPNLYWYRQAAGRGLQLLFYSVGIGQISSEVPQNLSASRPQDRQFILSSKKLLLSDSGFYLCAWNLNRGLGRAFFGQGTRLTVV.

The CDR3 DNA reads TGCGCCAGCACTAGCGGGGGGACTTCCCACTACAATGAGCAGTTCTTC. Translation gives CASTSGGTSHYNEQFF. This chain links TRBV5-1 with TRBJ2-1; 11 bases are shared with TRBD2. V lost 6 bases, J lost 3 bases, and 8 bases stayed unmatched. The CDR3 runs 16 residues. Germline V gene sequence: CDR1 SGHRS, CDR2 YFSETQ.

This clonotype was seen more than once but under ten times. This chain links TRBV20-1 with TRBJ1-1; maybe TRBD1 (5 bases). V was trimmed by 0 bases and J by 3 bases, leaving 14 bases between them. This CDR3 contains 15 residues. Germline values: CDR1 DFQATT, CDR2 SNEGSKA (reference sequence). In DNA, the CDR3 is TGCAGTGCTAGAGATCCCCAGGGTTGGGACACTGAAGCTTTCTTT. Its protein is CSARDPQGWDTEAFF.

The sample holds a few counts of this clonotype. V gene TRBV5-1 combines with J gene TRBJ1-6; 8 bases align to TRBD1. The germline gives CDR1 SGHRS, CDR2 YFSETQ. V lost 2 bases, J lost 9 bases, and 4 bases stayed unmatched. This CDR3 comprises 14 residues. This CDR3 reads CASSFDRGGSPLHF. The CDR3 nucleotides read TGCGCCAGCAGCTTCGACAGGGGTGGTTCACCCCTCCACTTT.

This chain's CDR3 is CASSPEVWTEAFF. DNA for the CDR3: TGTGCCAGCAGCCCCGAGGTTTGGACTGAAGCTTTCTTT. The chain has TRBV9 and TRBJ1-1; no definite D call. The ends were cut back, 4 bases at V and 5 bases at J, with 12 bases in the middle. Germline CDR1 and CDR2: SGDLS and YYNGEE. This CDR3 region has 13 residues.

This clonotype was seen more than once but under ten times. The chain couples TRBV5-1 to TRBJ1-3; no firm D call. This CDR3 comprises 14 residues. V was trimmed by 0 bases and J by 5 bases, leaving 9 bases between them. Per germline, CDR1 SGHRS and CDR2 YFSETQ. The CDR3 is CASSLDEPRNTIYF. CDR3 bases: TGCGCCAGCAGCTTGGATGAGCCCCGAAACACCATATATTTT.

The chain recombines TRBV2 with TRBJ1-2; possibly TRBD1 for D (6 bases). V lost 5 bases and J lost 8, with 18 bases in between. Germline V gene lookup returns CDR1 SNHLY and CDR2 FYNNEI. The CDR3 has 14 amino acids. The DNA for the CDR3 is TGTGCCAGCAGTACTCGACAGGCGGTCCCGGGCTACACCTTC. This translates into CASSTRQAVPGYTF.

This clonotype turned up a few times. V usage is TRBV12-3 or TRBV12-4 and J usage is TRBJ1-1; no reliable D call. Trimming left V 3 bases short and J 5 bases short, with 10 bases between. The CDR3 consists of 13 residues. Here the CDR3 reads CASSFNFGTEAFF. CDR3 nucleotides: TGTGCCAGCAGTTTCAATTTTGGGACTGAAGCTTTCTTT.

This clonotype came up many times. The rearrangement links TRBV28 to TRBJ2-5; 9 nucleotides agree with TRBD2. CDR1 and CDR2 (germline): MDHEN, SYDVKM. The CDR3 is 15 residues long. J was trimmed by 7 bases and V by 7 bases; bases with no gene match: 13. The CDR3 here is CASMAGGRLIATQYF. The CDR3 DNA is TGTGCCAGCATGGCGGGGGGGAGGCTTATTGCGACCCAGTACTTC.